This entry describes one T cell receptor beta chain. Its antigen is still unknown. The data originate from a study of Ad26.COV2.S vaccination and SARS-CoV-2 variants. Study-wide results and limits: A substantial breadth of spike-specific CD8+ and CD4+ T cell responses after vaccination has been reported.

Documented treatment: around 19 received Ad26.COV2.S at low or high dose, single or two shots; 5 received placebo; per-sample allocation not given. All samples were drawn on day 63, counting from the first vaccine or placebo injection. The method was immunoSEQ multiplex PCR; TCRdb's version includes in-frame clones alone and lacks a portion of them. Among around 300,000 clones, 85% to 90% were seen once, and the ten largest hold around 5.5%. The CDR3 has 18 amino acids. The V gene lost 6 bases and the J gene lost 0 bases, with 21 bases spanning the gap. Germline assignment: CDR1 SNHLY and CDR2 FYNNEI.

The chain couples TRBV2 to TRBJ1-3; D ambiguous. This sequence was found in a person aged 18-65 years who received the Ad26.COV2.S COVID-19 vaccine or a placebo. Sequencing used peripheral blood, obtained in a trial of Ad26.COV2.S vaccine versus placebo. The CDR3 here is CASSARYLLGNSGNTIYF. As DNA, the CDR3 is TGTGCCAGCAGCGCCAGATACCTTCTGGGTAACTCTGGAAACACCATATATTTT.